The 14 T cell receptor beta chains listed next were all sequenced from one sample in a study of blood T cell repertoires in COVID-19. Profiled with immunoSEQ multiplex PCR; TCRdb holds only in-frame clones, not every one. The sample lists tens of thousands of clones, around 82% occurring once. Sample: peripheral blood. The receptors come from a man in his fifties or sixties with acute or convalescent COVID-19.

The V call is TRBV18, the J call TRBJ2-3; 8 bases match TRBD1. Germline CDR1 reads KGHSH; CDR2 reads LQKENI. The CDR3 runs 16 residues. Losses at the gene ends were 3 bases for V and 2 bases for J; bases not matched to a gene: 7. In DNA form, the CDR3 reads TGTGCCAGCTCACCGACCGGGACAGGCTTCACAGATACGCAGTATTTT. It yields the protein CASSPTGTGFTDTQYF.

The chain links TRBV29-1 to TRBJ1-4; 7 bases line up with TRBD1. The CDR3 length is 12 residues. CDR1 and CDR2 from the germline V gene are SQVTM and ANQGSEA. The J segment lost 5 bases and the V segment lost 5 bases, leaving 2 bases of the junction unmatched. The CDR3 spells CSVTTGNEKLFF. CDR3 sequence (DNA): TGCAGCGTTACGACAGGGAATGAAAAACTGTTTTTT.

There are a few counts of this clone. Written as DNA, the CDR3 is TGTGCCAGCGGTGGACAATGGGACAGCTATGGCTACACCTTC. It yields the protein CASGGQWDSYGYTF. The chain joins TRBV2 to TRBJ1-2, with TRBD1 matching 7 bases. After removal of 8 bases from V and 4 bases from J, the junction contained 10 bases not matched to a gene. CDR3 length: 14 residues. Germline CDR1 SNHLY, CDR2 FYNNEI.

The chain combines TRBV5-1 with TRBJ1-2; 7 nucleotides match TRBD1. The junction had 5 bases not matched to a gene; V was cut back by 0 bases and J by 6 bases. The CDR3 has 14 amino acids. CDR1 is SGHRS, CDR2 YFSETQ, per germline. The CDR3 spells CASSLAATGDGYTF. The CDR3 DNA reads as TGCGCCAGCAGCTTGGCCGCTACAGGGGATGGCTACACCTTC.

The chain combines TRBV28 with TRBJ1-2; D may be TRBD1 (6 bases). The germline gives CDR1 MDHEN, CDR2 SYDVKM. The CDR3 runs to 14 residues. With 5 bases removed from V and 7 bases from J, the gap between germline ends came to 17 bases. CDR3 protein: CASSPGHRFGGYTF. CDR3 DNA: TGTGCCAGCAGTCCGGGACACCGCTTTGGTGGCTACACCTTC.

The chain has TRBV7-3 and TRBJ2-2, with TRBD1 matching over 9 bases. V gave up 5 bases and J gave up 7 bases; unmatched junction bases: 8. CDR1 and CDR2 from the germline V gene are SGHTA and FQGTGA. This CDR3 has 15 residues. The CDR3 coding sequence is TGTGCCAGCAGCCGGAACAGGGGGCAGGGCGGGGAGCTGTTTTTT. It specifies CASSRNRGQGGELFF. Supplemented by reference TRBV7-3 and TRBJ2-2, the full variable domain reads GAGVSQTPSNKVTEKGKYVELRCDPISGHTALYWYRQSLGQGPEFLIYFQGTGAADDSGLPNDRFFAVRPEGSVSTLKIQRTERGDSAVYLCASSRNRGQGGELFFGEGSRLTVL.

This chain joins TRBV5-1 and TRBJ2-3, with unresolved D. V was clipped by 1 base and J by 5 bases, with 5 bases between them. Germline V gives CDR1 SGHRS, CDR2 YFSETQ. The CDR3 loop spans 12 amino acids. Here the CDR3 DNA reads TGCGCCAGCAGCTTGTTCGGAGATACGCAGTATTTT. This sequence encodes CASSLFGDTQYF.

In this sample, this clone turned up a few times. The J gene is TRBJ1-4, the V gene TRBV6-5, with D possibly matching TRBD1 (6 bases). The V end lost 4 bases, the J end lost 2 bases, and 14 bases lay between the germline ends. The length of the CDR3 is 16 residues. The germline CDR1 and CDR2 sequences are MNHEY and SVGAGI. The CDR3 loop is CASSFTWTATNEKLFF. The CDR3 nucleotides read TGTGCCAGCAGTTTCACCTGGACAGCCACTAATGAAAAACTGTTTTTT.

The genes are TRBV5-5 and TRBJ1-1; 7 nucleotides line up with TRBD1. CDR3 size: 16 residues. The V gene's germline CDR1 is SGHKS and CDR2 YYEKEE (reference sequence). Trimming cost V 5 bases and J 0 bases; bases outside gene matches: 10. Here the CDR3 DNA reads TGTGCCAGCAGGCTAACAGGGGCCCCGATGAACACTGAAGCTTTCTTT. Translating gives CASRLTGAPMNTEAFF.

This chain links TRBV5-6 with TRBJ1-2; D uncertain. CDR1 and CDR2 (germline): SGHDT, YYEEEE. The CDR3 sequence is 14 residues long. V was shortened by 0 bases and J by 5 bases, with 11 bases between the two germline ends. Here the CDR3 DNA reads TGTGCCAGCAGCTTGGGTCAGGCCCAATATGGCTACACCTTC. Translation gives CASSLGQAQYGYTF.

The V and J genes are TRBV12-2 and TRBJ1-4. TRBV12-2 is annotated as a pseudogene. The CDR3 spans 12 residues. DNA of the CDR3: TGTGCCATACCGAGGGAGGGTGAAAAACTGTTTTTT. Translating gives CAIPREGEKLFF.

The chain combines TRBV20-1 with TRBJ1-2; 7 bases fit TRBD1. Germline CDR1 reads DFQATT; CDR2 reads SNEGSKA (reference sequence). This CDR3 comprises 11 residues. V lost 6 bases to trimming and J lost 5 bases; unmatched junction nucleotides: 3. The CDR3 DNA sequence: TGCAGTGCCGGGACAGATTATGGCTACACCTTC. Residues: CSAGTDYGYTF.

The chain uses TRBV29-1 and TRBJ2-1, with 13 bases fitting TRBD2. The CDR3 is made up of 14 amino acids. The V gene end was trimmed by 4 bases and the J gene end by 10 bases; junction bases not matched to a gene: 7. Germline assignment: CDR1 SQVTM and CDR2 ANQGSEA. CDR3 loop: CSVGVGLAGTEQFF. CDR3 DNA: TGCAGCGTTGGGGTGGGACTAGCGGGGACCGAGCAGTTCTTC.

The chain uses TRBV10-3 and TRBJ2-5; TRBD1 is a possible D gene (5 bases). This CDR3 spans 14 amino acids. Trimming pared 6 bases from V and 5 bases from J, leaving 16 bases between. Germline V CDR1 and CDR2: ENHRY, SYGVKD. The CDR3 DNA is TGTGCCATCAGCAACCTTGGGGCCGGGGAGACCCAGTACTTC. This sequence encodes CAISNLGAGETQYF.